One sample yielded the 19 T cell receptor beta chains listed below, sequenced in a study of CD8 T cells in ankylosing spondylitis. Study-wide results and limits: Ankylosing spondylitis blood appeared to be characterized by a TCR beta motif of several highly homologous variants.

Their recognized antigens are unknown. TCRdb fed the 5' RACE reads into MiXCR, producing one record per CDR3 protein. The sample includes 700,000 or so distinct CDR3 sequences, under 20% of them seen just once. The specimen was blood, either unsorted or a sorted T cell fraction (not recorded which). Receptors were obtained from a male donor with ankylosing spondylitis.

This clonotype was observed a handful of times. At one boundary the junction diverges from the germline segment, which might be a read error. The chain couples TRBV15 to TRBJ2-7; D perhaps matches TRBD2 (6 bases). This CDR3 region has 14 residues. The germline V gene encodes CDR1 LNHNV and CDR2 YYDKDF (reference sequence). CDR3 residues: CATSRDHQDYEQCF. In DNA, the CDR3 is TGTGCCACCAGCAGAGATCATCAGGACTACGAGCAGTGCTTC.

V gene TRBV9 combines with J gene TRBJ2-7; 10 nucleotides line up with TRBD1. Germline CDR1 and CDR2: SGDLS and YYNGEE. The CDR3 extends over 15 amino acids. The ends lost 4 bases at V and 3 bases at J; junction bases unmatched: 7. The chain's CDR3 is CASSTGTGDLYEQYF. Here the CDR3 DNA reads TGTGCCAGCAGCACCGGGACAGGGGACCTCTACGAGCAGTACTTC.

CDR3 nucleotides: TGTGCCAGCACCAAAGTTGGGGGCACCGGGGAGCTGTTTTTT. It yields the protein CASTKVGGTGELFF. The chain combines TRBV12-3 or TRBV12-4 with TRBJ2-2; D may match TRBD1 or TRBD2 (5 bases each). The V end lost 7 bases, the J end lost 4 bases, and 13 bases lay between the germline ends. The CDR3 has 14 residues.

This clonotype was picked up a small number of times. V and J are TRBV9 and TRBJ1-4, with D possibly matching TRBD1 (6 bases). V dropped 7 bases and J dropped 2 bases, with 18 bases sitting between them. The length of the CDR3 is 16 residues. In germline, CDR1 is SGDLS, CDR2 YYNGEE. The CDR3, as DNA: TGTGCCAGCGCGCTCGGTTCGGGGGCGACTAATGAAAAACTGTTTTTT. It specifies CASALGSGATNEKLFF.

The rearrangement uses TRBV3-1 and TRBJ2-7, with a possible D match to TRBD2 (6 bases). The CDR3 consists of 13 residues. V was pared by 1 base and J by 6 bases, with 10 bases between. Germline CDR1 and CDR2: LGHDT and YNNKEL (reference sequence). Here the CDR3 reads CASSQGLVPEQYF. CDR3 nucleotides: TGTGCCAGCAGCCAAGGACTAGTCCCCGAGCAGTACTTC.

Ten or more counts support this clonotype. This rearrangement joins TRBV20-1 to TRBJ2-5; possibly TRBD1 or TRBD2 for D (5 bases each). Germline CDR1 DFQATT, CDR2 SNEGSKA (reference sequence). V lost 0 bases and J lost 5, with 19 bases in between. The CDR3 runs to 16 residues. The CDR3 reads CSARDTHGAGLETQYF. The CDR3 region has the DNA TGCAGTGCTAGAGACACCCACGGGGCAGGGCTGGAGACCCAGTACTTC.

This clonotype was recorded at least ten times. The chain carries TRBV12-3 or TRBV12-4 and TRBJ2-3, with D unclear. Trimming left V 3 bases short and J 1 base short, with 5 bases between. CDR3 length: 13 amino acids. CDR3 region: CASSFGRTDTQYF. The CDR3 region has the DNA TGTGCCAGCAGTTTCGGGCGCACAGATACGCAGTATTTT.

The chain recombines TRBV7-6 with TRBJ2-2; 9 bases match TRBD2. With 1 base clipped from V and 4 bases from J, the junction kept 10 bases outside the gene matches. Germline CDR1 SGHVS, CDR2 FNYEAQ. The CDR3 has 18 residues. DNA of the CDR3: TGTGCCAGCAGCTTAGTGGCTAGCGGGGTCGTTGGCACCGGGGAGCTGTTTTTT. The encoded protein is CASSLVASGVVGTGELFF.

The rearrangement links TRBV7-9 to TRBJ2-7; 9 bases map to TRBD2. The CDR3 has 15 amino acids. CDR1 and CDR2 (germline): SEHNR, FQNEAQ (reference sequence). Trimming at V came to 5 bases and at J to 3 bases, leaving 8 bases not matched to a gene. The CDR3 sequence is CASSTPSGAGYEQYF. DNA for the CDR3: TGTGCCAGCAGCACGCCTAGCGGGGCGGGCTACGAGCAGTACTTC. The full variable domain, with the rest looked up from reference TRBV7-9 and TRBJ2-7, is DTGVSQNPRHKITKRGQNVTFRCDPISEHNRLYWYRQTLGQGPEFLTYFQNEAQLEKSRLLSDRFSAERPKGSFSTLEIQRTEQGDSAMYLCASSTPSGAGYEQYFGPGTRLTVT.

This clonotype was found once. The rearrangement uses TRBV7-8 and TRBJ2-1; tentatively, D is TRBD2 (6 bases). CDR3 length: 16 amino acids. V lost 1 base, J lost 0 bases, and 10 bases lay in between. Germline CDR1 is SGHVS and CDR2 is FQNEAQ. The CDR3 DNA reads TGTGCCAGCAGCTTAGTTGCGGGACCCTCCTACAATGAGCAGTTCTTC. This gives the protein CASSLVAGPSYNEQFF.

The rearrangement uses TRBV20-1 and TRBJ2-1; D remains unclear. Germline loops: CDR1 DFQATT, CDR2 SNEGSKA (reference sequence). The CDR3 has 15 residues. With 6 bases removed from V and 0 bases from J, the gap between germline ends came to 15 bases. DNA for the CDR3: TGCAGTGCCTATTTGGCGATTAGCTCCTACAATGAGCAGTTCTTC. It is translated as CSAYLAISSYNEQFF.

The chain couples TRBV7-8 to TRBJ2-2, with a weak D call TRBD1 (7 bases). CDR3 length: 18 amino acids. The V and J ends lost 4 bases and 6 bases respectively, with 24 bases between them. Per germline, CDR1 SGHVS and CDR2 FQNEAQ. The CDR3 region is CASSSPLAGQIFAGELFF. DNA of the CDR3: TGTGCCAGCAGCTCACCACTTGCGGGACAGATATTCGCCGGGGAGCTGTTTTTT.

CDR3 DNA: TGCGCCAGCAACCCCGACATCGTGGCCCAGCATTTT. It specifies CASNPDIVAQHF. The chain combines TRBV4-1 with TRBJ1-5, with no clear D. The CDR3 consists of 12 residues. Trimming took 7 bases from V and 11 from J, leaving 15 bases between them. Germline CDR1 reads MGHRA; CDR2 reads YSYEKL.

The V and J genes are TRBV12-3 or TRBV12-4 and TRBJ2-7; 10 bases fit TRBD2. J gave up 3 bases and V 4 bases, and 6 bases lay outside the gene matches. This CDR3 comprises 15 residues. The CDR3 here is CASSSRAGGSYEQYF. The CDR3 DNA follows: TGTGCCAGCAGTTCCCGAGCGGGAGGGAGCTACGAGCAGTACTTC.

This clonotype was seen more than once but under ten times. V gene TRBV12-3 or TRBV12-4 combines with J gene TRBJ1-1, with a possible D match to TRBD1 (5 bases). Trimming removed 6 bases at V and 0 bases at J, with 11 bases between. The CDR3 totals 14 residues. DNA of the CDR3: TGTGCCAGCAGGCCCTCCAGGGTGAACACTGAAGCTTTCTTT. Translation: CASRPSRVNTEAFF.

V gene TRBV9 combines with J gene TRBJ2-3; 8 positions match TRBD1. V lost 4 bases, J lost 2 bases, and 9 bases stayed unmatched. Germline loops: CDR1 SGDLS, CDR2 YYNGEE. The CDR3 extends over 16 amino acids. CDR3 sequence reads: CASSPRTGKNTDTQYF. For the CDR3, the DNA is TGTGCCAGCAGCCCTAGGACAGGGAAGAACACAGATACGCAGTATTTT.

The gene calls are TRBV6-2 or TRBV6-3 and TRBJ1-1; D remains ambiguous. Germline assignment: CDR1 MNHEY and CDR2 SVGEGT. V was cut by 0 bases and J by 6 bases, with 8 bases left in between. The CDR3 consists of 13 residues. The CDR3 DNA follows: TGTGCCAGCAGTTACTCCAACCCGCCTGAAGCTTTCTTT. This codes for CASSYSNPPEAFF.

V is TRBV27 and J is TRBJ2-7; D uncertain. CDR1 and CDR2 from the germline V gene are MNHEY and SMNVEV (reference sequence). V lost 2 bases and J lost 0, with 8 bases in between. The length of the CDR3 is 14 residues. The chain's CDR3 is CASSLNGYSYEQYF. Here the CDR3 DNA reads TGTGCCAGCAGTTTAAACGGCTACTCCTACGAGCAGTACTTC.

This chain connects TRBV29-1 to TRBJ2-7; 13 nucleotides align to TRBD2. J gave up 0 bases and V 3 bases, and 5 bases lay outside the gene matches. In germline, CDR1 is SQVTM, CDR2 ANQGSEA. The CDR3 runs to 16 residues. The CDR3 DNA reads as TGCAGCGTTGAGACCGGGACTAGCGGGATCTCCTACGAGCAGTACTTC. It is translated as CSVETGTSGISYEQYF.